This TCR beta chain was observed in a study of T cell responses to AZD1222 COVID-19 vaccine. Regarding the study as a whole: Sampling that yielded the repertoires occurred only after the peak T cell response. Recipients of two AZD1222 doses showed rising Spike-specific TCR breadth and depth.

This table comes from immunoSEQ multiplex PCR, and its TCRdb copy is limited to in-frame clones, with some not included. The sample consists of some 130,000 clones, under 90% of them appearing once. Per germline, CDR1 LNHDA and CDR2 SQIVND (reference sequence). V was clipped by 8 bases and J by 0 bases; unmatched bases: 6. The length of the CDR3 is 15 residues. In regard to this clone: Its matching antigen is unknown.

The source material was peripheral blood, sampled on day 0 of AZD1222 vaccination. The V gene is TRBV19, the J gene TRBJ2-5; TRBD2 agrees at 10 bases. The receptor comes from an adult in good health. CDR3 in amino acids: CASSVSGGNQETQYF. CDR3 nucleotides: TGTGCCAGTTCGGTTAGCGGGGGGAACCAAGAGACCCAGTACTTC. Supplemented by reference TRBV19 and TRBJ2-5, the full variable domain reads DGGITQSPKYLFRKEGQNVTLSCEQNLNHDAMYWYRQDPGQGLRLIYYSQIVNDFQKGDIAEGYSVSREKKESFPLTVTSAQKNPTAFYLCASSVSGGNQETQYFGPGTRLLVL.